Listed below are T cell receptor beta chains from one sample, sequenced in a study of blood T cell repertoires in COVID-19. The assay was immunoSEQ multiplex PCR, and TCRdb's table has in-frame clones only and misses some. The sample yields 150,000 to 180,000 clones, about 90% seen once. Sequenced input: peripheral blood. These receptors were obtained from a man aged 50-60 years with acute or convalescent COVID-19. Each CDR3 is given with its conserved first and last residue. Each record gives: V gene, J gene, CDR3 protein.

>TRBV2|TRBJ2-1
CASREPFRGLSYNEQFF
>TRBV29-1|TRBJ1-1
CSVDRGAEAFF
>TRBV28|TRBJ2-7
CASSLGPSTYEQYF
>TRBV7-9|TRBJ2-4
CASSLGLAGGLNIQYF
>TRBV28|TRBJ1-2
CASRRDINYGYTF
>TRBV7-8|TRBJ2-1
CASSLALAPTYNEQFF
>TRBV16|TRBJ1-2
CASSQGQRGYTF
>TRBV6-1|TRBJ2-3
CASSDPLLPGQGASDTQYF
>TRBV28|TRBJ2-7
CASSFIHEQYF
>TRBV5-1|TRBJ2-3
CASSLARLASTDTQYF
>TRBV27|TRBJ2-7
CASSPVTGPCEQYF
>TRBV24-1|TRBJ2-7
CATSVGGSGTYEQYF
>TRBV3-1/TRBV3-2|TRBJ2-6
CASSQSGTELSGANVLTF
>TRBV6-6|TRBJ1-6
CASGGYSYNSPLHF
>TRBV7-9|TRBJ2-2
CASSEVQGVTGELFF
>TRBV5-4|TRBJ2-5
CASSSGTTQETQYF
>TRBV28|TRBJ1-4
CASSGRTGTLFF
>TRBV5-1|TRBJ2-3
CASSLGGLADTQYF
>TRBV18|TRBJ1-2
CASSLNNGQGAHYGYTF
>TRBV18|TRBJ1-2
CASSPTVDYYGYTF
>TRBV28|TRBJ1-3
CASSSGGPGNTIYF
>TRBV7-9|TRBJ2-7
CASSLVTSARYF
>TRBV10-2|TRBJ2-2
CATTRGTSGRGNTGELFF
>TRBV2|TRBJ2-7
CASSEQQVYEQYF
>TRBV5-1|TRBJ2-2
CASSLLGDTGELFF
>TRBV5-1|TRBJ2-5
CAPERAAIHVRETQYF
>TRBV2|TRBJ2-5
CASSHTSGREETQYF
>TRBV7-2|TRBJ2-3
CASSLALGQLRNTQYF
>TRBV7-6|TRBJ1-3
CASSLAQGLSGNTIYF
>TRBV5-1|TRBJ1-2
CASSLAQGGYGYTF
>TRBV7-9|TRBJ2-3
CASSLVRPGSADTQYF
>TRBV5-6|TRBJ2-1
CASSPPGLHHNEQFF
>TRBV11-2|TRBJ1-4
CASSPPRAGEGEKLFF
>TRBV9|TRBJ2-2
CASSVGGGVNTGELFF
>TRBV12-3/TRBV12-4|TRBJ1-1
CASSLGQNTEAFF
>TRBV4-3|TRBJ1-4
CASSQGGSATNEKLFF
>TRBV6-5|TRBJ2-5
CASSIQGEETQYF
>TRBV7-7|TRBJ2-7
CASSQGLERWYEQYF
>TRBV14|TRBJ1-2
CASSASGTGERYTF
>TRBV29-1|TRBJ1-2
CSVTPGTNYGYTF
>TRBV10-3|TRBJ2-6
CAIGPGQGAGANVLTF
>TRBV7-6|TRBJ2-5
CASSLSGRHQETQYF
>TRBV6-5|TRBJ2-2
CASSYPGLAGAGELFF
>TRBV19|TRBJ1-5
CASSIVGHGQPQHF
>TRBV7-9|TRBJ2-1
CASSPAGNEQFF
>TRBV5-8|TRBJ2-1
CASGQGYNEQFF
>TRBV28|TRBJ2-7
CASSFPSGAAYEQYF
>TRBV7-9|TRBJ1-1
CASSLKGTGFTEAFF
>TRBV27|TRBJ1-3
CASSATAAGNTIYF
>TRBV5-4|TRBJ1-4
CASSLREFATNEKLFF
>TRBV18|TRBJ2-3
CASSQPGLAGERRNTDTQYF
>TRBV7-3|TRBJ2-5
CASSPWGDQETQYF
>TRBV19|TRBJ2-3
CASSPASGGSTDTQYF
>TRBV5-6|TRBJ2-3
CASSPAGGRFPDTQYF
>TRBV6-5|TRBJ2-2
CASSSGGNTGELFF